This T cell receptor beta chain was documented in a study of blood T cell repertoires in COVID-19. Study processing details: Researchers report that nucleated cell counts were estimated from reference gene primer amplification. TCRdb's table, derived via immunoSEQ multiplex PCR, lists solely in-frame clones and lacks some. That table is the source of V, J and clone size, and D and trimming were worked out from the DNA. The data contain under 350,000 clones, about 92% of them seen just once; the ten biggest clones take up 2% to 3%. Two negative PCRs, clearance, or symptom resolution characterized the recovered Cohort 3 donors. Sequencing input: PBMCs or T cells enriched from blood (not recorded which). This TCR was recovered from a man aged 60-69 years who had recovered from COVID-19.

The CDR3, as DNA: TGTGCCAGCACAGGGGCCTTGGGTGAAAAACTGTTTTTT. Protein: CASTGALGEKLFF. The V call is TRBV28, the J call TRBJ1-4; a weak D match, TRBD1 (6 bases). This CDR3 is built from 13 residues. Looked up from germline, CDR1 is MDHEN and CDR2 is SYDVKM. V lost 7 bases, J lost 7 bases, and 13 bases lay in between.